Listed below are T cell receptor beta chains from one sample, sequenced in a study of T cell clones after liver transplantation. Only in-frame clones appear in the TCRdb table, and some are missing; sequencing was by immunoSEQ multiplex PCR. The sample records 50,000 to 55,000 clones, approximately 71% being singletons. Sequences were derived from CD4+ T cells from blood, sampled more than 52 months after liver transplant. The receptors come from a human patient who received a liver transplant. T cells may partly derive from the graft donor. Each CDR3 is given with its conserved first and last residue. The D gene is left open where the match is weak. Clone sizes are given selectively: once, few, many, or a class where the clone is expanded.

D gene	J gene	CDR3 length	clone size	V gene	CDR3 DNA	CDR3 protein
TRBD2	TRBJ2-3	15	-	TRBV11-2	TGTGCCAGCAGCTTAAATGTGGGGGAGGGTGATACGCAGTATTTT	CASSLNVGEGDTQYF
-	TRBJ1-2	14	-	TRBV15	TGTGCCACCAGCAGAGATCGAGCTGTCTATGGCTACACCTTC	CATSRDRAVYGYTF
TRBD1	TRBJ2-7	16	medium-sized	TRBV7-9	TGTGCCAGCAGTGATCCGGGACAGCATAGCTCCTACGAGCAGTACTTC	CASSDPGQHSSYEQYF
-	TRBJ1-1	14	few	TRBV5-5	TGTGCCAGCAGCTTGGCGCTGGCGAACACTGAAGCTTTCTTT	CASSLALANTEAFF
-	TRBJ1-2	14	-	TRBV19	TGTGCCAGTAGTAGCCGGGACACCTTGTATGGCTACACCTTC	CASSSRDTLYGYTF
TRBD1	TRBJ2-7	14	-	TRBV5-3	TGTGCCAGCACCCGCCGGGACAGTACCTACGAGCAGTACTTC	CASTRRDSTYEQYF
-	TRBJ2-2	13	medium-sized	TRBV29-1	TGCAGCGTTGATATAACAGCCACCGGGGAGCTGTTTTTT	CSVDITATGELFF
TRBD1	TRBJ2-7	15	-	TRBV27	TGTGCCAGCAGTACCTGGACAGGGGGGGACCCTGAGCAGTACTTC	CASSTWTGGDPEQYF
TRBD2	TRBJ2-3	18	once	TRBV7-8	TGTGCCAGCAGCTCCGGAAGACTAGCGGGACCTAGCACAGATACGCAGTATTTT	CASSSGRLAGPSTDTQYF
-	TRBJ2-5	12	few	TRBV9	TGTGCCAGCAGCTTGAGTGGTGAGACCCAGTACTTC	CASSLSGETQYF
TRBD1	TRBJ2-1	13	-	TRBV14	TGTGCCAGCCGGGCAGGGGGTGGTCGTGAGCAGTTCTTC	CASRAGGGREQFF
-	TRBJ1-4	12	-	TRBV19	TGTGCCAGTAGTGTCGACACTACTGCACTGTTTTTT	CASSVDTTALFF
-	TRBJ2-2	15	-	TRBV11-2	TGTGCCAGCAGAAGGACAGGGAGGGACACCGGGGAGCTGTTTTTT	CASRRTGRDTGELFF
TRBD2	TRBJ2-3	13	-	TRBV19	TGTGCCAGTAGTATTGGGGGGAGGGGTACGCAGTATTTT	CASSIGGRGTQYF
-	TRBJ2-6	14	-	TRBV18	TGTGCCAGCTCACCCGGCTCTGGGGCCAACGTCCTGACTTTC	CASSPGSGANVLTF
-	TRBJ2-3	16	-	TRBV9	TGTGCCAGCAGCGTAGAGGGCAGTACAATCACAGATACGCAGTATTTT	CASSVEGSTITDTQYF
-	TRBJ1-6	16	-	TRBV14	TGTGCCAGCAGCCAGTCTCTTAGCTCCTATAATTCACCCCTCCACTTT	CASSQSLSSYNSPLHF
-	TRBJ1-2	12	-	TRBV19	TGTGCCAGTAGCCAGGACAGAAAACGCTACACCTTC	CASSQDRKRYTF
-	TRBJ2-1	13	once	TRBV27	TGTGCCAGCAGTTCCCCCCTTAGCGATGAGCAGTTCTTC	CASSSPLSDEQFF
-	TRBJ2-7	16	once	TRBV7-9	TGTGCCAGCAGCGGCGGGACTTTACTTACTTCCTACGAGCAGTACTTC	CASSGGTLLTSYEQYF
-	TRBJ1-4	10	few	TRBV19	TGTGCCAGGCGGCCCCTGAAACTGTTTTTT	CARRPLKLFF
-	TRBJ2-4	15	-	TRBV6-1	TGTGCCAGCAGTGAAGACAGGGTGGGCAAAAACATTCAGTACTTC	CASSEDRVGKNIQYF
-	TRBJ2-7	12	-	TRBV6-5	TGTGCCAGCCAAAAGAGGGACTACGAGCAGTACTTC	CASQKRDYEQYF
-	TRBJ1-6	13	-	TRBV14	TGTGCCAGCAGCCAAGTGGACGGTTCACCCCTCCACTTT	CASSQVDGSPLHF
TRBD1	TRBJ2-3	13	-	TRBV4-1	TGCGCCAGCGGGCAGGGGGCCACAGATACGCAGTATTTT	CASGQGATDTQYF
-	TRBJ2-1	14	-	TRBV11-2	TGTGCCAGCAGCTTAGTTGGTAGCTACAATGAGCAGTTCTTC	CASSLVGSYNEQFF
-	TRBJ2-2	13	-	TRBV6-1	TGTGCCAGCAGCTTCTCGAACACCGGGGAGCTGTTTTTT	CASSFSNTGELFF
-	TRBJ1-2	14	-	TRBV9	TGTGCCAGCAGCACGACAGCAGGGAACTATGGCTACACCTTC	CASSTTAGNYGYTF
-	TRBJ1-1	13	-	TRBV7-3	TGTGCCAGCAGCTTAGAGATGAACACTGAAGCTTTCTTT	CASSLEMNTEAFF